Listed below are T cell receptor beta chains from one sample, sequenced in a study of cytomegalovirus exposure and HLA in healthy donors. Repertoires were generated with immunoSEQ multiplex PCR, while TCRdb's copy carries only in-frame clones and drops some. The table shows about 100,000 clones, with about 75% occurring only once. The sequencing input was PBMCs. These receptors were obtained from a male donor in good health and CMV-seropositive. Both conserved end residues are part of each CDR3.

cdr3_aa j_call v_call
CASSQEGPYNSPLHF TRBJ1-6 TRBV4-2
CATSRGTSSETQYF TRBJ2-5 TRBV15
CASSYEASGADTQYF TRBJ2-3 TRBV5-1
CASSQEWTGPYGYTF TRBJ1-2 TRBV4-1
CASSQDSEGRDSRNF TRBJ2-7 TRBV4-3
CASSPAPVGQGSYEQYF TRBJ2-7 TRBV18
CATSRDGDSQYF TRBJ2-3 TRBV15
CASSPPRQRYGYTF TRBJ1-2 TRBV13
CATHRTGNDNEQFF TRBJ2-1 TRBV18
CASSSGQGVWTQYF TRBJ2-3 TRBV28
CASSRQGRATNEKLFF TRBJ1-4 TRBV2
CSSSLVAGGPQHF TRBJ1-5 TRBV7-9
CASSGQGNRYTF TRBJ1-2 TRBV5-1
CASSLDSAVDEQFF TRBJ2-1 TRBV7-3
CASSLGQGTNTEAFF TRBJ1-1 TRBV5-1
CASGQGSYNEQFF TRBJ2-1 TRBV6-1
CASSQAELAPGETQYF TRBJ2-5 TRBV4-2
CASSLGLAGGETQYF TRBJ2-5 TRBV7-2
CASSLDGTRYEQYF TRBJ2-7 TRBV5-1
CASSPQHSGANVLTF TRBJ2-6 TRBV19
CASSEVFNSYGYTF TRBJ1-2 TRBV6-1
CASSLIGPYEQYF TRBJ2-7 TRBV5-6
CASNDRPRGTEAFF TRBJ1-1 TRBV27
CASSQDRGVVHEQYF TRBJ2-7 TRBV4-1
CASSGQGDQPQHF TRBJ1-5 TRBV28
CASRGAGASYEQYF TRBJ2-7 TRBV6-5
CASSRTTGYANTIYF TRBJ1-3 TRBV4-1
CASSLGERADQPQHF TRBJ1-5 TRBV7-9
CASSLASTGYEQYF TRBJ2-7 TRBV7-6
CASSQEGPGEQYEQYF TRBJ2-7 TRBV4-3
CASSERSGQGTGTLHF TRBJ1-6 TRBV6-1
CASSPMSTGYGYTF TRBJ1-2 TRBV11-2
CASSYAQGRAEAFF TRBJ1-1 TRBV6-6
CASSTAPLNYGYTF TRBJ1-2 TRBV27
CASSDLQRGGPQTQYF TRBJ2-5 TRBV7-2
CASSLQGAGGELFF TRBJ2-2 TRBV5-1
CASGLAGGLDTQYF TRBJ2-3 TRBV2
CATSRGRTGGEKLFF TRBJ1-4 TRBV15
CASSLTGGSYNEQFF TRBJ2-1 TRBV27
CASSRMGTENEQYF TRBJ2-7 TRBV19
CASSEAREGKTEAFF TRBJ1-1 TRBV10-1
CASSQDRGGRGAEAFF TRBJ1-1 TRBV14
CAVEQTKSGEQYF TRBJ2-7 TRBV27
CASSPSGDYTQYF TRBJ2-3 TRBV7-3
CASSSTQDRTVGWQYF TRBJ2-7 TRBV5-1
CASSPGGQGSPLHF TRBJ1-6 TRBV5-1
CASSVGPGYGELFF TRBJ2-2 TRBV9
CASSLEVRAYEQYF TRBJ2-7 TRBV7-8
CAISGRRDQETQYF TRBJ2-5 TRBV10-3